These 18 T cell receptor beta chains were sequenced from one sample in a study of patients and donors after allogeneic stem cell transplantation. MiXCR, run by TCRdb on the RT-PCR reads, gives a single entry per CDR3 protein. The table shows more than 850,000 distinct CDR3 sequences, with 15% to 20% occurring only once. The sequenced material came from blood, either unsorted or a sorted T cell fraction (not recorded which). The receptors were gathered from a human donor who was either an allogeneic HSCT recipient or a stem cell or donor lymphocyte infusion donor (not recorded which). It is not recorded whose cells these are; they may come from a transplant donor.

The sample holds many counts of this clonotype. This chain links TRBV11-2 with TRBJ2-1; D call uncertain. Trimming cost V 2 bases and J 3 bases, with 8 bases left between them. Germline V CDR1 and CDR2: SGHAT, FQNNGV. The CDR3 loop spans 14 amino acids. This CDR3 is CASSLMLGYNEQFF. DNA of the CDR3: TGTGCCAGCAGCTTAATGTTGGGCTACAATGAGCAGTTCTTC.

V usage is TRBV24-1 and J usage is TRBJ2-5, with 9 bases identical to TRBD2. The V gene end was trimmed by 10 bases and the J gene end by 5 bases; junction bases not matched to a gene: 1. In germline, CDR1 is KGHDR, CDR2 SFDVKD. This CDR3 region has 11 residues. The CDR3 region has the DNA TGTGCCACAGGGACTAGCGAGACCCAGTACTTC. Translating it yields CATGTSETQYF.

The V call is TRBV5-1, the J call TRBJ2-2; tentative D call: TRBD1 (6 bases). The germline V gene has CDR1 SGHRS and CDR2 YFSETQ. V was cut by 0 bases and J by 1 base, with 10 bases left in between. This CDR3 has 16 amino acids. CDR3 region: CASSLDLTGNTGELFF. CDR3 bases: TGCGCCAGCAGCTTGGATTTGACAGGGAACACCGGGGAGCTGTTTTTT. The complete variable domain, with remaining parts taken from reference TRBV5-1 and TRBJ2-2, reads KAGVTQTPRYLIKTRGQQVTLSCSPISGHRSVSWYQQTPGQGLQFLFEYFSETQRNKGNFPGRFSGRQFSNSRSEMNVSTLELGDSALYLCASSLDLTGNTGELFFGEGSRLTVL.

This clonotype was recorded a few times. This rearrangement joins TRBV20-1 to TRBJ2-4, with D uncertain. The CDR3 spans 15 residues. CDR1 is DFQATT, CDR2 SNEGSKA, per germline (reference sequence). Trimming removed 6 bases at V and 9 bases at J, with 24 bases between. The CDR3 sequence: CSAKIKDGPLGIQYF. The CDR3, as DNA: TGCAGTGCCAAGATAAAGGACGGACCCCTCGGCATTCAGTACTTC.

The chain is built from TRBV20-1 and TRBJ2-2; no clear D. Germline lookup yields CDR1 DFQATT and CDR2 SNEGSKA (reference sequence). The V and J ends lost 6 bases and 4 bases respectively, with 15 bases between them. The CDR3 sequence is 14 residues long. For the CDR3, the DNA is TGCAGTGCCGGGCGGCTCTCGGGCACCGGGGAGCTGTTTTTT. It encodes CSAGRLSGTGELFF.

V gene TRBV6-5 combines with J gene TRBJ2-5; 8 bases are shared with TRBD2. The germline V gene has CDR1 MNHEY and CDR2 SVGAGI. V was pared by 2 bases and J by 4 bases, with 6 bases of the junction left unmatched. The CDR3 extends over 15 amino acids. The CDR3 nucleotides read TGTGCCAGCAGTTACGCACTAGCGGTTGGAGAGACCCAGTACTTC. This codes for CASSYALAVGETQYF.

This clonotype was seen only a few times. The rearrangement links TRBV9 to TRBJ1-6; D is uncertain. This CDR3 comprises 14 residues. The V end lost 2 bases, the J end lost 10 bases, and 13 bases lay between the germline ends. The germline V gene encodes CDR1 SGDLS and CDR2 YYNGEE. The CDR3 sequence is CASSVGEDQSPLHF. The CDR3 bases are TGTGCCAGCAGCGTTGGAGAGGATCAGTCACCCCTCCACTTT.

This clonotype turned up a few times. The chain carries TRBV5-1 and TRBJ1-1, with 9 nucleotides matching TRBD1. CDR3 size: 14 residues. V trimming: 4 bases; J trimming: 3 bases; junction bases outside the gene matches: 4. CDR1 and CDR2 (germline): SGHRS, YFSETQ. In nucleotides, the CDR3 is TGCGCCAGCAGCGGGCGGACAGGGGACACTGAAGCTTTCTTT. Amino acids: CASSGRTGDTEAFF.

This clonotype was seen a handful of times. V usage is TRBV24-1 and J usage is TRBJ2-1, with a possible D match to TRBD1 (5 bases). V lost 2 bases and J 12 bases, leaving 10 bases between the germline ends. This CDR3 spans 12 amino acids. Germline CDR1 reads KGHDR; CDR2 reads SFDVKD. CDR3 residues: CATSDYGARQFF. CDR3 nucleotides: TGTGCCACCAGTGATTATGGGGCGAGGCAGTTCTTC.

This clonotype appeared a few times. This sequence joins TRBV5-1 and TRBJ2-2; possible D gene TRBD1, 6 bases. There are 15 residues in the CDR3. V was clipped by 4 bases and J by 1 base, with 11 bases between them. The germline CDR1 and CDR2 sequences are SGHRS and YFSETQ. CDR3 residues: CASSPGHQNTGELFF. The CDR3 nucleotides are TGCGCCAGCAGCCCGGGACACCAGAACACCGGGGAGCTGTTTTTT.

CDR3: CASSYSLESPSYEQYF. CDR3 nucleotide sequence: TGTGCCAGCAGTTACTCGTTGGAGAGTCCATCCTACGAGCAGTACTTC. The chain combines TRBV6-5 with TRBJ2-7, with D hard to call. The CDR3 covers 16 residues. Germline assignment: CDR1 MNHEY and CDR2 SVGAGI. The germline V and J ends were trimmed by 0 bases and 1 base, with 13 bases remaining between them.

Regarding this clonotype: A much more abundant neighbour one base away suggests this may be a read error. The conserved phenylalanine or tryptophan is not found at the CDR3 terminus, so this likely reflects a read error. This chain links TRBV12-3 or TRBV12-4 with TRBJ2-7; 7 nucleotides agree with TRBD1. The CDR3 extends over 15 amino acids. V lost 6 bases and J lost 2; bases outside the gene matches: 10. CDR3 in amino acids: CASSRDREATYEQYL. CDR3 in DNA: TGTGCCAGCAGCCGAGACAGGGAAGCCACCTACGAGCAGTACCTC.

In its sample, this clonotype was seen a few times. The V call is TRBV13, the J call TRBJ1-2; D unresolved. Germline CDR1 PRHDT, CDR2 FYEKMQ (reference sequence). The CDR3 extends over 17 amino acids. With 5 bases removed from V and 5 bases from J, the gap between germline ends came to 24 bases. CDR3 region: CASSALGSWNPEYGYTF. CDR3 DNA: TGTGCCAGCAGCGCCCTAGGCAGCTGGAACCCAGAATATGGCTACACCTTC.

This clonotype was recorded a few times. The chain combines TRBV5-4 with TRBJ1-5; D not certain. Per germline, CDR1 SGHNT and CDR2 YYREEE (reference sequence). The CDR3 runs to 19 residues. V lost 0 bases, J lost 2 bases, and 21 bases lay in between. This chain's CDR3 is CASSLGAWGEADGNQPQHF. The CDR3 nucleotides are TGTGCCAGCAGCTTGGGGGCATGGGGTGAGGCAGACGGCAATCAGCCCCAGCATTTT.

The rearrangement joins TRBV7-2 to TRBJ2-5; perhaps TRBD2 as D (7 bases). V was cut by 2 bases and J by 4 bases, with 11 bases left in between. The V gene's germline CDR1 is SGHTA and CDR2 FQGNSA. There are 14 residues in the CDR3. CDR3 sequence (DNA): TGTGCCAGCAGCTTACAGGGGAGGGGAGAGACCCAGTACTTC. Protein product: CASSLQGRGETQYF.

The chain links TRBV20-1 to TRBJ2-1; TRBD1 might be the D (6 bases). The CDR3 spans 14 residues. Germline V gene lookup returns CDR1 DFQATT and CDR2 SNEGSKA (reference sequence). V lost 6 bases, J lost 0 bases, and 12 bases lay in between. The CDR3 sequence: CSARTVHSYNEQFF. The CDR3 DNA follows: TGCAGTGCCCGGACAGTCCACTCCTACAATGAGCAGTTCTTC.

The chain is built from TRBV7-9 and TRBJ2-2; D not certain. CDR3 length: 16 residues. Deletions cut 5 bases from V and 0 bases from J, with 13 bases between. Germline V gene sequence: CDR1 SEHNR, CDR2 FQNEAQ (reference sequence). CDR3 protein: CASSPRKIANTGELFF. The CDR3 DNA reads as TGTGCCAGCAGCCCCAGAAAAATAGCGAACACCGGGGAGCTGTTTTTT. The full variable domain, its missing parts supplied by reference TRBV7-9 and TRBJ2-2, is DTGVSQNPRHKITKRGQNVTFRCDPISEHNRLYWYRQTLGQGPEFLTYFQNEAQLEKSRLLSDRFSAERPKGSFSTLEIQRTEQGDSAMYLCASSPRKIANTGELFFGEGSRLTVL.

There are a few counts of this clonotype. The chain uses TRBV20-1 and TRBJ2-5; D gene uncertain. The CDR3 consists of 15 residues. Germline V gene lookup returns CDR1 DFQATT and CDR2 SNEGSKA (reference sequence). V shed 3 bases and J shed 5 bases, with 19 bases lying between them. DNA of the CDR3: TGCAGTGCTAGTGATCTGACAAAACGACGGGAGACCCAGTACTTC. It is translated as CSASDLTKRRETQYF.